The clone carrying this TCR beta chain was seen a handful of times. Per the study methods: Reference gene primer amplification in the assay estimated nucleated cell counts. Sequencing was performed with immunoSEQ multiplex PCR; in TCRdb, only in-frame clones are kept and a portion is missing. D and trimming come from the DNA, and the V and J calls and clone size come from that table. The profile shows more than 150,000 clones, roughly 86% of them singletons. Per germline, CDR1 MNHEY and CDR2 SVGEGT. The CDR3 runs 16 residues. With 5 bases clipped from V and 5 bases from J, the junction kept 14 bases outside the gene matches. The data stem from a study of blood T cell repertoires in COVID-19. At the level of the study: Samples representing acute and convalescent COVID-19 were sourced from the United States, Italy and Spain.

This TCR was sampled from a man aged 18 to 30 with acute or convalescent COVID-19. Material for sequencing was peripheral blood. V gene TRBV6-2 or TRBV6-3 combines with J gene TRBJ1-2; the match to TRBD1 covers 7 bases. CDR3 sequence (DNA): TGTGCCAGCAGTAATCTCCGGGACAGAGGACTGTATGGCTACACCTTC. Protein sequence: CASSNLRDRGLYGYTF.